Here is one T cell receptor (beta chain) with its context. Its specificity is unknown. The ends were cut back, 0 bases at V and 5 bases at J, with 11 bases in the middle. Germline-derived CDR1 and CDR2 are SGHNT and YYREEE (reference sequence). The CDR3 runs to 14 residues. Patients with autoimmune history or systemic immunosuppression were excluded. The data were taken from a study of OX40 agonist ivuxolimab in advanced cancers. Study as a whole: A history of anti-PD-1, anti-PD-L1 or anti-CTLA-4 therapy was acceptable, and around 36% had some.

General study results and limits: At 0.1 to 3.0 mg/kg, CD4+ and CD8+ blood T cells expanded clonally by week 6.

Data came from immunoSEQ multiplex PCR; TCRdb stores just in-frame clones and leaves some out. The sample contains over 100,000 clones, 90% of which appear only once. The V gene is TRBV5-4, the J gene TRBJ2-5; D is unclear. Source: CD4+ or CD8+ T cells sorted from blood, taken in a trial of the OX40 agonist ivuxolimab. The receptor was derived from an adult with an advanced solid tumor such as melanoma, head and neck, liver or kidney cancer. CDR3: CASSLESGDETQYF. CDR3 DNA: TGTGCCAGCAGCTTGGAGTCTGGAGACGAGACCCAGTACTTC.